This T cell receptor beta chain derives from a study of T cell repertoires in cytomegalovirus infection. Germline V gene lookup returns CDR1 SEHNR and CDR2 FQNEAQ (reference sequence). The ends lost 4 bases at V and 3 bases at J; junction bases unmatched: 6. CDR3 size: 15 residues. TCRdb reprocessed the reads via MiXCR and lists one record per CDR3 protein. The data hold 250,000 to 400,000 distinct CDR3 sequences, with around a quarter observed a single time. This clonotype was seen at least ten times. Its antigen remains unidentified. The material sequenced was cultured PBMCs, taken from culture after CMV antigen stimulation. The receptor was derived from a human donor in good health (CMV status not recorded). Some clones in this sample may be carry-over from other donors' samples. The chain uses TRBV7-9 and TRBJ1-3; 7 bases map to TRBD1. As DNA, the CDR3 is TGTGCCAGCAGCTCCGACAGGGCAAATGGAAACACCATATATTTT. Its translation: CASSSDRANGNTIYF.